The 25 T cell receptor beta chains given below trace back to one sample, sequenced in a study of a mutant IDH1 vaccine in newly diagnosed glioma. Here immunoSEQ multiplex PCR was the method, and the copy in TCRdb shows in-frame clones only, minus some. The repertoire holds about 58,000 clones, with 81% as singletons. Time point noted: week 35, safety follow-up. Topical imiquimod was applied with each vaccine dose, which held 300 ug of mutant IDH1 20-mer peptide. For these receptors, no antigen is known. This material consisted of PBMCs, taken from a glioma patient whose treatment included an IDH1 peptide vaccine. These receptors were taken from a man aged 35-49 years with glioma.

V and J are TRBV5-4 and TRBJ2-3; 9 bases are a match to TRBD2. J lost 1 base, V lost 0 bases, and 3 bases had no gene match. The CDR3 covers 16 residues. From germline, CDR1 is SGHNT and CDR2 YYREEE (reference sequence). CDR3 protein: CASSLGLAARTDTQYF. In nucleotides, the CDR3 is TGTGCCAGCAGCTTGGGACTAGCGGCACGCACAGATACGCAGTATTTT.

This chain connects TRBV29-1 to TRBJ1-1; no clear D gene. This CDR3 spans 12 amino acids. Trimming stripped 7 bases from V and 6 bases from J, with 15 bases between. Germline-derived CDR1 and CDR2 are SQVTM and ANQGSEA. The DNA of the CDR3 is TGCAGCGGGTCGTATGTTCGGGCTGAAGCTTTCTTT. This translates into CSGSYVRAEAFF.

The CDR3 sequence: CASSTGGTGRDEQYF. For the CDR3, the DNA is TGTGCCAGTAGTACCGGTGGGACAGGACGGGACGAGCAGTACTTC. This chain uses TRBV19 with TRBJ2-7, with 8 bases fitting TRBD1. The CDR3 is 15 residues long. Germline loops: CDR1 LNHDA, CDR2 SQIVND (reference sequence). V dropped 4 bases and J dropped 5; count of bases not matched to a gene: 10.

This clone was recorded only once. The CDR3 loop is CASSPDWGATSPLHF. DNA of the CDR3: TGTGCCAGCAGCCCCGATTGGGGCGCAACCTCACCCCTCCACTTT. The chain carries TRBV11-3 and TRBJ1-6; tentatively, D is TRBD1 (5 bases). The germline CDR1 and CDR2 sequences are SGHNT and YENEEA. V was clipped by 5 bases and J by 10 bases, with 18 bases between them. The CDR3 covers 15 residues.

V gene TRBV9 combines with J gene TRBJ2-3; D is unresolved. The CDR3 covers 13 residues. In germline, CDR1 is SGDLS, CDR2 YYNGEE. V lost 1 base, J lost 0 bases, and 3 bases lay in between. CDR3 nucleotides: TGTGCCAGCAGCGTAAGCAGCACAGATACGCAGTATTTT. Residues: CASSVSSTDTQYF.

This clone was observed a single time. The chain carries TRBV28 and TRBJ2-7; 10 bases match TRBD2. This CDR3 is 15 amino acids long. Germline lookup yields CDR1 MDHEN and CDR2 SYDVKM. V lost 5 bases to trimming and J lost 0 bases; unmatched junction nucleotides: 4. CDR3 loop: CASSGLAESSYEQYF. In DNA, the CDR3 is TGTGCCAGCAGTGGACTAGCGGAGAGCTCCTACGAGCAGTACTTC. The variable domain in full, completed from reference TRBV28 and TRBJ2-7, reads DVKVTQSSRYLVKRTGEKVFLECVQDMDHENMFWYRQDPGLGLRLIYFSYDVKMKEKGDIPEGYSVSREKKERFSLILESASTNQTSMYLCASSGLAESSYEQYFGPGTRLTVT.

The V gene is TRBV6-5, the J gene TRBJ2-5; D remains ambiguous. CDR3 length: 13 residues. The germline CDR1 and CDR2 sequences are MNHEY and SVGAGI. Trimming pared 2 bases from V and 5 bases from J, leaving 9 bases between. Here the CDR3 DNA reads TGTGCCAGCAGTTACGGCAGGAGTGAGACCCAGTACTTC. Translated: CASSYGRSETQYF.

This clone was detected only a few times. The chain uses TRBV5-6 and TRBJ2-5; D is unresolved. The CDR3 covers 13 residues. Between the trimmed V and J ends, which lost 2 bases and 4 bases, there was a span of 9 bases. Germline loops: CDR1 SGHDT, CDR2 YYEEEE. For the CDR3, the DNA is TGTGCCAGCAGCTTCGAATATCGAGAGACCCAGTACTTC. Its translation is CASSFEYRETQYF.

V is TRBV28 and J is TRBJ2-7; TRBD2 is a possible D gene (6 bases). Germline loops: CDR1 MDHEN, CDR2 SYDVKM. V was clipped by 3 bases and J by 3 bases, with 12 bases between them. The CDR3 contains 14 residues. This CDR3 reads CASSFSGRHYEQYF. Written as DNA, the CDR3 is TGTGCCAGCAGTTTTAGCGGCCGCCACTACGAGCAGTACTTC. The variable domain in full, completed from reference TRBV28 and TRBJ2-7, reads DVKVTQSSRYLVKRTGEKVFLECVQDMDHENMFWYRQDPGLGLRLIYFSYDVKMKEKGDIPEGYSVSREKKERFSLILESASTNQTSMYLCASSFSGRHYEQYFGPGTRLTVT.

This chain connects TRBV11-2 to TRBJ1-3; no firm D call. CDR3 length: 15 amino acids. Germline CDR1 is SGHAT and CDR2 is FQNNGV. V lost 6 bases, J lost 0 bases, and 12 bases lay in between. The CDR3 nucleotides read TGTGCCAGCAGTTTGGAGGCGCCCTCTGGAAACACCATATATTTT. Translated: CASSLEAPSGNTIYF. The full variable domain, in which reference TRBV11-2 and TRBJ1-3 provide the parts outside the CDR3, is EAGVAQSPRYKIIEKRQSVAFWCNPISGHATLYWYQQILGQGPKLLIQFQNNGVVDDSQLPKDRFSAERLKGVDSTLKIQPAKLEDSAVYLCASSLEAPSGNTIYFGEGSWLTVV.

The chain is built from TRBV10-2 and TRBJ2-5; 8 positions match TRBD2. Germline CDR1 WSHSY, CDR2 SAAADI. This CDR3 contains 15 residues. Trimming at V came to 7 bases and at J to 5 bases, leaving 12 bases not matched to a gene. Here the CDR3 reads CASNRTSRYEETQYF. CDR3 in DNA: TGCGCCAGCAATCGGACTAGCAGATATGAGGAGACCCAGTACTTC.

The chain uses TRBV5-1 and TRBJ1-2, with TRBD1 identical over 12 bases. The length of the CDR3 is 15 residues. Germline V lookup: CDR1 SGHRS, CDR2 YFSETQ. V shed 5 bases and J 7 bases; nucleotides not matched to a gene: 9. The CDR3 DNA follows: TGCGCCAGCAGAGTTCCGGGACAGGGGGCAAGTGGCTACACCTTC. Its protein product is CASRVPGQGASGYTF.

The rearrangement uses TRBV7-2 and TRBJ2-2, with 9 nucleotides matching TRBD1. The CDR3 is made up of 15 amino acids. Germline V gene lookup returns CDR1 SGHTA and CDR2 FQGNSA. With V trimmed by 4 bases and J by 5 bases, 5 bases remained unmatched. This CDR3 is CASSSGQGGTGELFF. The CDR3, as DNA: TGTGCCAGCAGCTCGGGACAGGGAGGAACCGGGGAGCTGTTTTTT.

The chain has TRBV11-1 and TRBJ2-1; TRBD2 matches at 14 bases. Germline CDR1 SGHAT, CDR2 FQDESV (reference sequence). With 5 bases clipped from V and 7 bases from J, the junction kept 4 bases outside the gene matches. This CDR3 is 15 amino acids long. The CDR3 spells CASSLGTSGGNEQFF. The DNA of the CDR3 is TGTGCCAGCAGCCTAGGGACTAGCGGGGGTAATGAGCAGTTCTTC. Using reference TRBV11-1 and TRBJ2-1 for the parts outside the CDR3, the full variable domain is EAEVAQSPRYKITEKSQAVAFWCDPISGHATLYWYRQILGQGPELLVQFQDESVVDDSQLPKDRFSAERLKGVDSTLKIQPAELGDSAMYLCASSLGTSGGNEQFFGPGTRLTVL.

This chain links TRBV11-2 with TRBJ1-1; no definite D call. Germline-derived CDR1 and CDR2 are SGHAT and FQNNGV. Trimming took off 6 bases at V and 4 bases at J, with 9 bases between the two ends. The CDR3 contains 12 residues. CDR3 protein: CASRFGSTEAFF. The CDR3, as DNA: TGTGCCAGCAGGTTCGGAAGCACTGAAGCTTTCTTT.

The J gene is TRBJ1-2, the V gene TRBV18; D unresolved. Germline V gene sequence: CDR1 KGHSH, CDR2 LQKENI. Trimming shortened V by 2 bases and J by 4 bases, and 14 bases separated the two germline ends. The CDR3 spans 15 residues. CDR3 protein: CASSPEPTPRYGYTF. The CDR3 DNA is TGTGCCAGCTCACCAGAGCCTACCCCGCGCTATGGCTACACCTTC.

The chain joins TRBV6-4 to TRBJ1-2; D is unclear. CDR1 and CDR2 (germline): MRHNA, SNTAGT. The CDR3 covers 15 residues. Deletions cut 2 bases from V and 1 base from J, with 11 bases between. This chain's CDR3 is CASSDPGSGNYGYTF. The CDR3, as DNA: TGTGCCAGCAGTGACCCGGGATCGGGTAACTATGGCTACACCTTC.

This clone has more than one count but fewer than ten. CDR3 nucleotides: TGTGCCACCAAAAGACTAGCGGGAGAGTACAATGAGCAGTTCTTC. It yields the protein CATKRLAGEYNEQFF. The V call is TRBV2, the J call TRBJ2-1, with 12 nucleotides matching TRBD2. Germline CDR1 SNHLY, CDR2 FYNNEI. J was trimmed by 4 bases and V by 10 bases; bases with no gene match: 8. The CDR3 covers 15 residues.

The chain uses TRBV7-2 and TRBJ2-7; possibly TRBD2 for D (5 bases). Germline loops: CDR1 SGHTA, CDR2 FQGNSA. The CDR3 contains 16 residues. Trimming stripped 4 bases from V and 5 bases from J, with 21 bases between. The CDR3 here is CASSSPAVGVGDEQYF. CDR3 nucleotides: TGTGCCAGCAGCTCGCCTGCAGTCGGGGTCGGCGACGAGCAGTACTTC.

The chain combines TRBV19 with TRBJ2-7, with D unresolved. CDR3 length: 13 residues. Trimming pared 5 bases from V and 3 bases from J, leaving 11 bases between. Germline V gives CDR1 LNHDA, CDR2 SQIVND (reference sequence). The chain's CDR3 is CASSYRNNYEQYF. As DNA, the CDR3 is TGTGCCAGTAGTTATCGGAACAACTACGAGCAGTACTTC.

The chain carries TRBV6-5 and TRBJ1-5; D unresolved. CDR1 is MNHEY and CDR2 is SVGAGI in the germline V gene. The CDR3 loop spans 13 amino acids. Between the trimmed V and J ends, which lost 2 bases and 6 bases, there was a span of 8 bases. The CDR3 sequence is CASSYTGGQPQHF. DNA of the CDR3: TGTGCCAGCAGTTACACGGGCGGTCAGCCCCAGCATTTT.

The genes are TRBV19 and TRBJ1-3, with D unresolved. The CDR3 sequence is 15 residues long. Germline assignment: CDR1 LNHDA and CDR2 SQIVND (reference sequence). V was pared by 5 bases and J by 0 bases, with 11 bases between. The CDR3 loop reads CASSVTLFSGNTIYF. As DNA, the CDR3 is TGTGCCAGTAGTGTGACCCTTTTCTCTGGAAACACCATATATTTT.

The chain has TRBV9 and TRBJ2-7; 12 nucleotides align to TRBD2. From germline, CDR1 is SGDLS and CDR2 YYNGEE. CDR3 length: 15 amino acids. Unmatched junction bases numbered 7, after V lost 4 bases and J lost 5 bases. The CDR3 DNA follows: TGTGCCAGCAGCCGGACTAGCGGGATCCTGAACGAGCAGTACTTC. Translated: CASSRTSGILNEQYF.

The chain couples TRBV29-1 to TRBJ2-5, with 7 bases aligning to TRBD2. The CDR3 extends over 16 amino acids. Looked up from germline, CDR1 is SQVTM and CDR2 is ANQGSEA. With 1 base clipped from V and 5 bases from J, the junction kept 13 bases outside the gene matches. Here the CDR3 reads CSVEVWLAEEGETQYF. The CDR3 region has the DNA TGCAGCGTTGAAGTTTGGCTAGCGGAGGAGGGGGAGACCCAGTACTTC. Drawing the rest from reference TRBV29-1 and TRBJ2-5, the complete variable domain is SAVISQKPSRDICQRGTSLTIQCQVDSQVTMMFWYRQQPGQSLTLIATANQGSEATYESGFVIDKFPISRPNLTFSTLTVSNMSPEDSSIYLCSVEVWLAEEGETQYFGPGTRLLVL.

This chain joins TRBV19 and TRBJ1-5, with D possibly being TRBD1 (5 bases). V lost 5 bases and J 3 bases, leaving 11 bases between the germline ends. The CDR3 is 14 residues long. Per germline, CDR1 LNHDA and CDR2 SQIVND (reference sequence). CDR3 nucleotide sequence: TGTGCCAGTAGTCGGCGGGGGACCAATCAGCCCCAGCATTTT. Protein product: CASSRRGTNQPQHF.